A single T cell receptor beta chain is shown here with its context. This CDR3 is 15 amino acids long. Per germline, CDR1 SGHTA and CDR2 FQGTGA. The ends were cut back, 0 bases at V and 7 bases at J, with 14 bases in the middle. The source of the sample is a study of T cells in Graves' hyperthyroidism and ophthalmopathy. About the study: The authors collected peripheral blood at initial diagnosis, before any treatment.

Reasons for excluding patients were uncontrolled infection, other autoimmune disease, pregnancy or lactation. Diagnoses were established using clinical symptoms, serum thyroxine and TRAb, thyroid ultrasound and orbital computed tomography. Cells are PBMCs isolated from 10 ml of fresh blood. TCR beta CDR3 regions were amplified from RNA transcripts. HTBI primers were used for first-round RT-PCR of the TCR CDR3. MiXCR, applied by TCRdb to the multiplex PCR reads, yields one record per CDR3 protein. The sample yields under 600,000 distinct CDR3 sequences, more than 15% seen once. The sequence was collected from a woman in her thirties or forties with Graves' ophthalmopathy. Material: blood. V gene TRBV7-3 combines with J gene TRBJ2-3, with D possibly called TRBD1 or TRBD2 (5 bases each). The CDR3 region is CASSLTSGAANTQYF. The CDR3 nucleotides read TGTGCCAGCAGCTTAACCTCCGGGGCCGCTAATACGCAGTATTTT.